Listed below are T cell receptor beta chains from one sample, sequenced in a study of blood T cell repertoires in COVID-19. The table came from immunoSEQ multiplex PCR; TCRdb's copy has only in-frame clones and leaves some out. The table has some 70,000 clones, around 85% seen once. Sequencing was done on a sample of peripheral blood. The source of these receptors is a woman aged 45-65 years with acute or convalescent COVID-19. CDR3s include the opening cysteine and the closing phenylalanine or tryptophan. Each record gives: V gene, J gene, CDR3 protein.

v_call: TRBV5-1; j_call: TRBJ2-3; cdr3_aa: CASGQGYTDTQYF
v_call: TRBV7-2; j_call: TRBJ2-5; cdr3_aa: CASSAPTGFQETQYF
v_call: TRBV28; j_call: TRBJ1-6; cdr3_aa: CASKGASTYNSPLHF
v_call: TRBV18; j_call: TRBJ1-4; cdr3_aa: CASSPTATNEKLFF
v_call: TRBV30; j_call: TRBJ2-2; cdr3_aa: CAWSVQGLELFF
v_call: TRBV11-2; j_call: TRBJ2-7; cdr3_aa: CASSSTSDRGAYEQYF
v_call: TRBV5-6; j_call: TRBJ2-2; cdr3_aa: CASSPLTTETNTGELFF
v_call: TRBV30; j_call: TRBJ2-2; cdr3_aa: CAWSRGKTNTGELFF
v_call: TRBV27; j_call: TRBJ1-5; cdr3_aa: CASSSNTGTGHQPQHF
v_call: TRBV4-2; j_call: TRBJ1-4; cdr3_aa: CASSPRQELNEKLFF
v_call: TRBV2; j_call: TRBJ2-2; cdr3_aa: CASTWDRSTGELFF
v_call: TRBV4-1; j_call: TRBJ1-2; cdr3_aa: CASSQPTGGNGYTF
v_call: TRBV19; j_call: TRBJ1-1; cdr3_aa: CASSITRDTEAFF
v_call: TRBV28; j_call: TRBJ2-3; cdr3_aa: CASSPFGRSAQYF
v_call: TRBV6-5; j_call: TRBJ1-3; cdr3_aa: CASSYTRNLGNTIYF
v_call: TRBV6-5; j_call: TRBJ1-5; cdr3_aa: CASSYSSGSNQPQHF
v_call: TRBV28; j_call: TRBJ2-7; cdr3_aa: CASSLQGANEQYF
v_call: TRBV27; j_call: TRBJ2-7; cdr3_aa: CASSPKTGLPYEQYF
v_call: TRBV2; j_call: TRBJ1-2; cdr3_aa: CASSEELDGYTF
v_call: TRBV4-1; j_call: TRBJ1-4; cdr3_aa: CASRTNKGAPGQGPPNEKLFF
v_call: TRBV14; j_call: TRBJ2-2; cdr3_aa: CASSQVRSTGELFF
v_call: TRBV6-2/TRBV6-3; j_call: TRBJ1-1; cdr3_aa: CASSKRTGGTEAFF
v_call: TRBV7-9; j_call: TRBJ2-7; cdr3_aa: CASSLGGQGRHEQYF
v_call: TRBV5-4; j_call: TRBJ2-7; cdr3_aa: CASSLGSRQGSYEQYF
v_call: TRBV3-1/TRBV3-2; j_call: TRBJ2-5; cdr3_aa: CASSRRTQYF
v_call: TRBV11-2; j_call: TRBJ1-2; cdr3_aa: CASSYSGTGIYGYTF
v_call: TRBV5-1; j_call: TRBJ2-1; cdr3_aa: CASSRGPGLAGGNEQFF
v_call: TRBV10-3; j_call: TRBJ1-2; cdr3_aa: CAISESRADDGYTF
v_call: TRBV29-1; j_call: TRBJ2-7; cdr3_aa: CSVETGAPFDEQYF
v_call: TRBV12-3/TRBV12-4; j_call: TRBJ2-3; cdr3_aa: CASSFNEDTQYF
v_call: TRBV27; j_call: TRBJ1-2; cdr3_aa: CASSQGGARGYTF
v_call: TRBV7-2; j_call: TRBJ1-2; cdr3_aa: CASSRGSYGYTF
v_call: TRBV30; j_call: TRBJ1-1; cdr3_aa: CAWSALGQGAPEAFF